This TCR beta chain came from a study of blood T cell repertoires in COVID-19 (TCRdb year 2020). In terms of the full investigation: The collaborator samples originated in the United States, Italy and Spain and spanned the acute and convalescent phases of COVID-19. The material from the prospective study consisted of cDNA or gDNA derived from T cells, B-cell-depleted T cells, or PBMCs. The dataset comprised deeply sampled blood TCRbeta repertoires from subjects exposed to, actively infected with, or recovered from COVID-19. The repertoires were released in a freely available public database intended as a resource for research on the immune response to SARS-CoV-2. Samples were obtained from the ongoing ImmuneRACE study (first 160 participants) and from 1,200 or so subjects provided by 6 global collaborators. Sample metadata almost always included a de-identified subject ID, COVID-19 status, age in years and sex. Where available, HLA class I and class II types were taken from metadata supplied by the sample provider and were not determined by assay-based typing.

The paper's findings and limits, for the study overall: The amount of clinical and demographic metadata varied by source and participant and was provided uncurated.

One collaborating source in Seattle enrolled patients during active infection and followed them longitudinally through the course of disease. The collaborating institutions used their own protocols to collect whole blood in K2EDTA tubes. Collaborator samples were shipped for TCRbeta analysis as frozen whole blood, isolated PBMCs, or DNA extracted from either sample type. V loses 7 bases of germline sequence and J loses 4 bases, and the interval between the two ends is 13 bases. Its CDR3 holds 13 amino acids, cysteine through phenylalanine. Of all the DNA, just the CDR3 is kept, 39 bases in frame from base 1. CDR1 MNHEY and CDR2 SMNVEV were looked up in the germline V gene (reference sequence). The immunoSEQ Assay, a bias-controlled multiplex PCR, was used to amplify TCRbeta CDR3 regions from genomic DNA. Per the original workflow: Nucleated cell counts per sample were estimated from amplification of reference gene primers within the assay. Sequence reads were collapsed and filtered to measure the absolute abundance of every unique TCRbeta CDR3 rearrangement. For each sample, productive Simpson clonality was calculated as the square root of Simpson's diversity index across productive rearrangements. This immuneACCESS table, as held by TCRdb, lists in-frame sequences with V and J called but not all clones. Of the missing ones, under half trace to an unresolved V gene in checked studies; the others have no known cause. V, J and clone size were drawn from that table, and D and trimming were deduced from the DNA. The sample table holds about 360,000 clones, of which less than 90% were seen once. The biggest ten clones account for roughly 6.6% of the sample.

For this clone: The antigen this receptor binds is unknown. Per-base quality was not reported, and no clone a single base away is much larger than it.

The TCR was taken from an older woman with COVID-19, enrolled during active disease. Sequencing was performed on peripheral blood. Recombination linked TRBV27 to TRBJ1-2; TRBD1 is a weak D gene call, 5 bases matching. This receptor carries the CDR3 CASKDQGSYGYTF. The sequenced DNA: TGTGCCAGCAAAGATCAGGGTAGCTATGGCTACACCTTC.